Described below is a single TCR beta chain sequence and its context. The antigen is unknown. The CDR3 contains 13 residues. Trimming cost V 6 bases and J 6 bases; bases outside gene matches: 6. In germline, CDR1 is MNHNY, CDR2 SVGAGI (reference sequence). Clones were read by immunoSEQ multiplex PCR, and TCRdb kept only the in-frame ones, dropping some. The sample shows about 84,000 clones, around nine tenths of them seen only once. The data stem from a study of PD-1 blockade in classical Hodgkin lymphoma. Every patient was affected by relapse after autologous stem cell transplantation, while exposure to brentuximab vedotin was not uniform. Findings and limits, study-wide: According to reports, newly diagnosed patients had lower baseline TCR diversity than healthy donors, and relapsed/refractory patients had lower baseline TCR diversity still. Patients who responded completely had about the same baseline diversity as newly diagnosed patients.

The rearrangement links TRBV6-6 to TRBJ1-2; TRBD1 matches at 8 bases. This sequence was found in a human donor with classical Hodgkin lymphoma. Sequences were derived from peripheral blood mononuclear cells (PBMCs), sampled at baseline. The CDR3 protein is CASRSQGADGYTF. For the CDR3, the DNA is TGTGCCAGCAGATCCCAGGGGGCGGATGGCTACACCTTC.